These 32 T cell receptor beta chains were sequenced from one sample in a study of CD8+CD57+ T cells in acquired aplastic anemia. Patients picked for sequencing had shown CD8+CD57+ cell expansion detected by flow cytometry. Template material for TCR beta VDJ and CDR3 profiling consisted of genomic DNA. TCRdb fed the reads into MiXCR, producing one record per CDR3 protein. Of roughly 93,000 distinct CDR3 sequences in the sample, 55% to 80% were seen once. Sample: sorted CD4+, CD8+, or CD8+CD57+ T cells (not recorded which) from PBMCs. These receptors originate from a human donor with aplastic anemia.

The rearrangement uses TRBV7-9 and TRBJ2-7; D remains ambiguous. This CDR3 spans 13 amino acids. Germline V gene sequence: CDR1 SEHNR, CDR2 FQNEAQ (reference sequence). V dropped 2 bases and J dropped 2 bases, with 7 bases sitting between them. In DNA, the CDR3 is TGTGCCAGCAGCTTAAAGGGTCCCTACGAGCAGTACTTC. Residues: CASSLKGPYEQYF. The variable domain in full, with the rest retrieved from reference TRBV7-9 and TRBJ2-7, is DTGVSQNPRHKITKRGQNVTFRCDPISEHNRLYWYRQTLGQGPEFLTYFQNEAQLEKSRLLSDRFSAERPKGSFSTLEIQRTEQGDSAMYLCASSLKGPYEQYFGPGTRLTVT.

The gene calls are TRBV2 and TRBJ1-5; D remains unclear. There are 13 residues in the CDR3. V was clipped by 8 bases and J by 1 base, with 9 bases between them. Germline CDR1 is SNHLY and CDR2 is FYNNEI. Written as DNA, the CDR3 is TGTGCCAGCGGACTTTGGAGCAATCAGCCCCAGCATTTT. Translated, it gives CASGLWSNQPQHF.

The V gene is TRBV10-3, the J gene TRBJ2-3; D is unclear. V lost 9 bases to trimming and J lost 0 bases, with 10 bases between them. This CDR3 has 13 amino acids. Germline CDR1 reads ENHRY; CDR2 reads SYGVKD. The CDR3 reads CAIRSQSTDTQYF. CDR3 DNA: TGTGCCATTCGGTCCCAGAGCACAGATACGCAGTATTTT.

This clonotype showed up just a few times. The V and J genes are TRBV10-3 and TRBJ2-7, with D possibly TRBD1 on 6 matching bases. The CDR3 loop spans 14 amino acids. Germline CDR1 is ENHRY and CDR2 is SYGVKD. The V end was cut by 3 bases, the J end by 5 bases, with 14 bases between. In DNA form, the CDR3 reads TGTGCCATCAGTGAATTGGGCAGGGGTAACGAGCAGTACTTC. It translates to CAISELGRGNEQYF.

Remarks on this clonotype: The CDR3 ends on some other residue instead of the conserved phenylalanine or tryptophan, so this is likely a read error. This CDR3 is CASSRQGLAGGYNEQFS. The DNA of the CDR3 is TGTGCCAGCAGCCGACAGGGGCTAGCGGGAGGGTACAATGAGCAGTTCTCC. V is TRBV4-2 and J is TRBJ2-1, with 12 bases that match TRBD2. This CDR3 has 17 residues. V dropped 4 bases and J dropped 4; count of bases not matched to a gene: 8. The germline gives CDR1 LGHNA, CDR2 YNFKEQ.

A single count supports this clonotype. The chain has TRBV2 and TRBJ1-2; 10 positions match TRBD1. Trimming took 8 bases from V and 7 from J; bases not matched to a gene: 7. This CDR3 region has 13 residues. Germline V lookup: CDR1 SNHLY, CDR2 FYNNEI. This chain's CDR3 is CASGDDRGLGYTF. DNA of the CDR3: TGTGCCAGCGGGGACGACAGGGGGCTTGGCTACACCTTC.

The J gene is TRBJ2-1, the V gene TRBV7-8; D is uncertain. CDR3 length: 13 amino acids. CDR1 and CDR2 from the germline V gene are SGHVS and FQNEAQ. V was pared by 5 bases and J by 4 bases, with 9 bases between. CDR3 residues: CASSRTQYNEQFF. CDR3 bases: TGTGCCAGCAGCCGTACTCAGTACAATGAGCAGTTCTTC.

Worth noting for this clonotype: The conserved phenylalanine or tryptophan normally closing the CDR3 is absent here, so this likely arose from a read error. The V gene is TRBV7-2, the J gene TRBJ2-3, with D hard to call. Between the trimmed V and J ends, which lost 5 bases and 5 bases, there was a span of 8 bases. The CDR3 has 12 residues. Germline values: CDR1 SGHTA, CDR2 FQGNSA. CDR3 DNA: TGTGCCAGCAGCCGGTGGAGAGATACGCAGTATTCT. Translating gives CASSRWRDTQYS.

The chain recombines TRBV12-3 or TRBV12-4 with TRBJ1-5; a weak D match, TRBD1 (5 bases). Trimming shortened V by 5 bases and J by 8 bases, and 13 bases separated the two germline ends. The CDR3 spans 13 residues. The chain's CDR3 is CASSPRGEKPQHF. Here the CDR3 DNA reads TGTGCCAGCAGTCCCCGAGGGGAGAAGCCCCAGCATTTT.

The rearrangement uses TRBV19 and TRBJ1-2, with TRBD1 as a possible D gene (5 bases). The CDR3 totals 14 residues. Germline V CDR1 and CDR2: LNHDA, SQIVND (reference sequence). Deletions cut 5 bases from V and 4 bases from J, with 14 bases between. Here the CDR3 reads CASSGRGSSYGYTF. The CDR3 DNA follows: TGTGCCAGTAGTGGTAGGGGCAGTAGCTATGGCTACACCTTC.

This clonotype showed up just once. The genes are TRBV20-1 and TRBJ2-5; 13 bases are shared with TRBD2. Germline V gene lookup returns CDR1 DFQATT and CDR2 SNEGSKA (reference sequence). V was clipped by 5 bases and J by 3 bases; unmatched bases: 6. This CDR3 contains 15 residues. The CDR3 here is CSAYPGLAGEETQYF. The CDR3, as DNA: TGCAGTGCTTACCCCGGACTAGCGGGGGAAGAGACCCAGTACTTC.

The chain combines TRBV6-4 with TRBJ2-7, with a weak D call TRBD2 (5 bases). Germline CDR1 reads MRHNA; CDR2 reads SNTAGT. Trimming stripped 5 bases from V and 5 bases from J, with 7 bases between. The CDR3 consists of 11 residues. In nucleotides, the CDR3 is TGTGCCAGCAGTTCGGGAAACGAGCAGTACTTC. The encoded protein is CASSSGNEQYF.

This chain joins TRBV29-1 and TRBJ1-5; TRBD1 aligns across 9 bases. Germline lookup yields CDR1 SQVTM and CDR2 ANQGSEA. The V and J ends lost 4 bases and 5 bases, in that order; junction bases with no gene match: 12. The CDR3 is made up of 16 amino acids. The CDR3: CSVGSGTGGSDQPQHF. CDR3 nucleotides: TGCAGCGTTGGGTCTGGAACAGGGGGCTCCGATCAGCCCCAGCATTTT.

The chain combines TRBV2 with TRBJ1-1; 7 nucleotides line up with TRBD1. Trimming removed 3 bases from V and 2 bases from J; junction bases left unmatched: 6. Germline CDR1 is SNHLY and CDR2 is FYNNEI. This CDR3 is 15 amino acids long. The CDR3 protein is CASSELGTANTEAFF. The CDR3 DNA sequence: TGTGCCAGCAGTGAGTTGGGGACAGCCAACACTGAAGCTTTCTTT.

The CDR3 nucleotides read TGTGCCAGCAGTTACTCCGTGGGGCGAGGCAGGGGCACAGATACGCAGTATTTT. Its protein is CASSYSVGRGRGTDTQYF. This chain uses TRBV6-2 or TRBV6-3 with TRBJ2-3; a possible D gene is TRBD1 (5 bases). The CDR3 length is 18 residues. V lost 0 bases and J lost 1, with 17 bases in between. CDR1 MNHEY and CDR2 SVGEGT come from the germline V gene.

The CDR3 nucleotides are TGTGCCAGCAAACTAGCGAATGAGCAGTTCTTC. Its translation is CASKLANEQFF. The chain carries TRBV7-2 and TRBJ2-1; TRBD2 matches 7 bases. The germline CDR1 and CDR2 sequences are SGHTA and FQGNSA. The CDR3 contains 11 residues. Trimming removed 7 bases from V and 7 bases from J; junction bases left unmatched: 1.

The J gene is TRBJ2-1, the V gene TRBV4-1; D is unclear. V was trimmed by 1 base and J by 2 bases, leaving 12 bases between them. Germline V gene data show CDR1 as MGHRA and CDR2 as YSYEKL. The CDR3 has 16 amino acids. The CDR3 region has the DNA TGCGCCAGCAGCCAAGTAAGGTCTGTGGCCTACAATGAGCAGTTCTTC. Translating gives CASSQVRSVAYNEQFF.

The V gene is TRBV24-1, the J gene TRBJ2-1; 11 bases match TRBD1. The germline V gene has CDR1 KGHDR and CDR2 SFDVKD. Losses at the gene ends were 7 bases for V and 7 bases for J; bases not matched to a gene: 2. The CDR3 loop spans 13 amino acids. The CDR3 sequence: CATRGTGGNEQFF. The CDR3 nucleotides are TGTGCCACCAGAGGGACAGGGGGTAATGAGCAGTTCTTC.

This clonotype was seen more than once but under ten times. Compared with germline, one end of the junction differs, possibly owing to a read error. The chain couples TRBV20-1 to TRBJ2-7; D may correspond to TRBD1 or TRBD2 (8 bases each). This CDR3 spans 12 amino acids. Germline CDR1 and CDR2: DFQATT and SNEGSKA (reference sequence). The chain's CDR3 is CSARRSGGQEAF. Written as DNA, the CDR3 is TGCAGTGCTAGACGGAGCGGGGGACAGGAAGCCTTC.

This clonotype was observed at least ten times. The rearrangement uses TRBV4-1 and TRBJ1-2; 7 bases agree with TRBD1. Trimming took 1 base from V and 4 from J; bases not matched to a gene: 6. CDR1 and CDR2 (germline): MGHRA, YSYEKL. The CDR3 totals 15 residues. CDR3 amino acids: CASSQAKTGFYGYTF. In DNA, the CDR3 is TGCGCCAGCAGCCAAGCCAAGACAGGGTTCTATGGCTACACCTTC.

The genes are TRBV19 and TRBJ2-7; 7 bases align to TRBD2. This CDR3 is 15 amino acids long. CDR1 LNHDA and CDR2 SQIVND come from the germline V gene (reference sequence). V lost 7 bases, J lost 6 bases, and 15 bases stayed unmatched. The CDR3 DNA reads as TGTGCCAGTACCTCCGGGACTACGGCAACTACCGAGCAGTACTTC. It encodes CASTSGTTATTEQYF.

The V gene is TRBV7-4, the J gene TRBJ2-3; the match to TRBD2 covers 15 bases. Germline V gene data show CDR1 as SGHVT and CDR2 as SQSDAQ. This CDR3 region has 16 residues. The J segment lost 6 bases and the V segment lost 5 bases, leaving 6 bases of the junction unmatched. The CDR3 sequence: CASSAGLAGGNDTQYF. CDR3 coding DNA: TGTGCCAGCAGCGCGGGACTAGCGGGAGGAAACGATACGCAGTATTTT.

V gene TRBV19 combines with J gene TRBJ1-6; no reliable D call. This CDR3 is 14 amino acids long. Trimming took 3 bases from V and 10 from J, leaving 13 bases between them. Germline V gene data show CDR1 as LNHDA and CDR2 as SQIVND (reference sequence). The CDR3 DNA sequence: TGTGCCAGTAGTATTGGGGAATGGAGGTCACCCCTCCACTTT. Protein product: CASSIGEWRSPLHF.

Notes on this clonotype: Germline is not matched at one junction end, which may reflect a read error. The chain links TRBV2 to TRBJ2-1; possibly TRBD2 for D (6 bases). The CDR3 runs 15 residues. CDR1 is SNHLY and CDR2 is FYNNEI in the germline V gene. The CDR3: CASSIPSDTYNEKFF. The CDR3 bases are TGTGCCAGCAGTATTCCTAGCGATACCTACAATGAGAAGTTCTTC.

The chain uses TRBV29-1 and TRBJ2-1, with 8 positions matching TRBD2. With 3 bases clipped from V and 6 bases from J, the junction kept 10 bases outside the gene matches. Germline V gene lookup returns CDR1 SQVTM and CDR2 ANQGSEA. The CDR3 is made up of 15 amino acids. The chain's CDR3 is CSVEAPGLGTNEQFF. The CDR3 DNA reads as TGCAGCGTTGAGGCACCGGGACTAGGAACCAATGAGCAGTTCTTC.

V is TRBV19 and J is TRBJ1-5; no clear D gene. Between the trimmed V and J ends, which lost 0 bases and 3 bases, there was a span of 12 bases. Germline CDR1 is LNHDA and CDR2 is SQIVND (reference sequence). CDR3 length: 16 amino acids. The CDR3 reads CASSIEQQIYNQPQHF. DNA of the CDR3: TGTGCCAGTAGTATAGAACAGCAAATCTACAATCAGCCCCAGCATTTT.

This chain connects TRBV20-1 to TRBJ2-3; the match to TRBD1 covers 10 bases. The junction had 4 bases not matched to a gene; V was cut back by 6 bases and J by 1 base. Germline V gene lookup returns CDR1 DFQATT and CDR2 SNEGSKA (reference sequence). The CDR3 sequence is 14 residues long. In nucleotides, the CDR3 is TGCAGTGCCACCGGGACAGGGGGCACAGATACGCAGTATTTT. This translates into CSATGTGGTDTQYF.

The chain uses TRBV20-1 and TRBJ2-3; D may be TRBD1 (6 bases). The CDR3 covers 15 residues. Trimming cost V 3 bases and J 0 bases, with 13 bases left between them. Per germline, CDR1 DFQATT and CDR2 SNEGSKA (reference sequence). The CDR3: CSARGASASTDTQYF. For the CDR3, the DNA is TGCAGTGCTAGGGGGGCCAGCGCTAGCACAGATACGCAGTATTTT.

This clonotype showed up just a few times. The rearrangement links TRBV7-9 to TRBJ2-7; D call uncertain. This CDR3 is built from 11 residues. CDR1 is SEHNR and CDR2 is FQNEAQ in the germline V gene (reference sequence). V was pared by 2 bases and J by 5 bases, with 4 bases between. The CDR3 DNA reads TGTGCCAGCAGCTTATCCGACGAGCAGTACTTC. Its protein product is CASSLSDEQYF.

This chain uses TRBV5-1 with TRBJ2-7; D ambiguous. The germline V and J ends were trimmed by 0 bases and 6 bases, with 16 bases remaining between them. Germline V CDR1 and CDR2: SGHRS, YFSETQ. The CDR3 totals 15 residues. This CDR3 is CASSLGGPSLPEQYF. The CDR3 DNA reads TGCGCCAGCAGCTTGGGTGGCCCTTCCTTGCCCGAGCAGTACTTC.

This chain joins TRBV11-3 and TRBJ1-1; D is possibly TRBD1 (5 bases). The ends were cut back, 6 bases at V and 4 bases at J, with 12 bases in the middle. Germline-derived CDR1 and CDR2 are SGHNT and YENEEA. This CDR3 has 13 residues. CDR3 in amino acids: CASSFRGGTEAFF. CDR3 in DNA: TGTGCCAGCAGTTTCCGGGGGGGCACTGAAGCTTTCTTT.

The J gene is TRBJ2-3, the V gene TRBV5-4, with D perhaps TRBD1 (6 bases). This CDR3 is 15 amino acids long. V lost 0 bases and J lost 1, with 9 bases in between. The germline CDR1 and CDR2 sequences are SGHNT and YYREEE (reference sequence). The DNA of the CDR3 is TGTGCCAGCAGCTTGGACAGGGTTGGCACAGATACGCAGTATTTT. Protein product: CASSLDRVGTDTQYF. The full variable domain, its missing parts supplied by reference TRBV5-4 and TRBJ2-3, is ETGVTQSPTHLIKTRGQQVTLRCSSQSGHNTVSWYQQALGQGPQFIFQYYREEENGRGNFPPRFSGLQFPNYSSELNVNALELDDSALYLCASSLDRVGTDTQYFGPGTRLTVL.